A single T cell receptor (beta chain) is shown here with its context. Its antigen is as yet unknown. The sample is drawn from a study of a mutant IDH1 vaccine in newly diagnosed glioma. Study-wide background: Former treatment meant radiotherapy, temozolomide, or both; the majority had gotten both.

Study-wide results and limits: Pseudoprogression appeared independent of alterations in top peripheral clonotypes.

The CDR3 contains 16 residues. Germline loops: CDR1 SGHDN, CDR2 FVKESK. With V trimmed by 0 bases and J by 5 bases, 5 bases remained unmatched. Time point here: week 47, end of study. A single vaccine dose contained 300 ug of mutant IDH1 20-mer peptide, and topical imiquimod was used with it. Donors harbored newly found WHO grade 3 or 4 IDH1-mutant, ATRX-lost astrocytomas. Sequencing used immunoSEQ multiplex PCR; TCRdb keeps in-frame clones, though not all of them. In the table there are almost 95,000 clones, roughly 89% of which are singletons. J is TRBJ2-1 and V is TRBV14; TRBD2 matches at 9 bases. The receptor comes from a woman between 50 and 59 years old with glioma. The material sequenced was PBMCs, taken from a glioma patient whose treatment included an IDH1 peptide vaccine. The CDR3 region has the DNA TGTGCCAGCAGCCAAGATAGCGGGAGAATCCACAATGAGCAGTTCTTC. This encodes CASSQDSGRIHNEQFF.